This entry is about one TCR beta chain. It has no known antigen specificity. The sample holds no much larger clone one base away, and base qualities are not on file. This sample was taken from a study of PD-1 blockade in classical Hodgkin lymphoma (dated by TCRdb to about 2020). Context from the whole study: Nivolumab dosing was 3 mg/kg intravenously every 2 weeks, continuing until either disease progression or unacceptable toxicity. The study used CyTOF and TCR beta sequencing to define a peripheral blood immune signature of response to PD-1 blockade in classical Hodgkin lymphoma.

Genomic DNA was extracted with the Qiagen DNeasy kit from unsorted PBMCs and from negatively selected CD4+ and CD8+ fractions. Using primers that anneal to V and J segments, immunoSEQ multiplex PCR amplified the TCR beta CDR3 regions. A synthetic immune receptor repertoire was used to minimize amplification bias, and remaining bias was computationally removed after sequencing. The source study handled its data this way. Custom Python scripts were used to quantify repertoire diversity as the Shannon entropy index. Unsorted, CD4+ and CD8+ repertoires were examined separately, except in combined analyses, for which CD4+ and CD8+ sequences were merged in silico. A clone was considered expanded if an increase in frequency of at least 2-fold after treatment relative to C1D1 was found, and a pseudocount of 0.5 was applied to clones undetected at baseline. Singleton clones were defined as clones with 0 or 1 copy at C1D1, and non-singleton clones were defined as clones with 2 or more copies. By matching protein sequences in sorted samples from the same patient, clones expanded in unsorted samples were annotated as CD4+, CD8+ or unknown. Wilcoxon tests on paired samples were used to test diversity changes from C1D1 to C4D1. Here the immuneACCESS table is served through TCRdb, limited to in-frame sequences with V and J called. Missing clones are a known gap in these copies; in checked studies unresolved V genes cover under half, and the rest lacks a known reason. V, J and clone size are taken as reported in that table, and D and trimming were inferred from the DNA itself. This sample is represented by 35,000 to 45,000 clones; over 65% of them were singletons. Together, the top ten hold 2.8% of the sample.

Explained via the paper, the time point label denotes: cycle 2 day 1 (C2D1) of nivolumab. Relapse after autologous stem cell transplantation had occurred in all trial patients, and cohorts A, B and C were distinguished by prior brentuximab vedotin exposure. The trial cohort included fewer than 65 patients with relapsed/refractory classical Hodgkin lymphoma, and each patient had a best overall response of complete response, partial response or progressive disease. Single-agent nivolumab was administered to trial patients in the multi-cohort phase II CheckMate 205 trial. An independent review committee assessed best overall response using the 2007 International Working Group response criteria. Trial PBMCs were collected just before the start of nivolumab (C1D1) and during therapy at cycle 2 day 1 and cycle 4 day 1. Peripheral blood was collected in 8 mL Vacutainer Cell Preparation Tubes, from which PBMCs were isolated by centrifugation and then cryopreserved.

Here is what the overall study found, with its caveats: The study covered only a single clinical trial cohort, and the causes of the repertoire differences, possibly disease activity or prior therapy, were still not defined. Diversity was lower in patients who began nivolumab less than 1 year after ASCT, so these patients were left out of later analyses to avoid confounding by immune reconstitution. Trial patients with a complete response had baseline diversity similar to that of newly diagnosed patients, while partial responders and progressors had significantly lower diversity. A significant rise by C4D1 was seen in CD4+ but not CD8+ TCR diversity (p=0.0027 vs p=0.16), with the rise being most apparent in complete responders (p=0.02). Baseline TCR diversity was reported to be lower in newly diagnosed patients than in healthy donors, and even lower in relapsed/refractory patients.

Here the sequenced sample was peripheral blood mononuclear cells (PBMCs), taken before the second cycle of nivolumab. The TCR sequence derives from a human donor with classical Hodgkin lymphoma.

The nucleotides read TGTGCCAGCAGCCAAGCTCCCGCTGCCTACGGCTACACCTTC. This sequence encodes CASSQAPAAYGYTF. The rearranged segments are TRBV4-2 and TRBJ1-2; the D gene is unclear. The germline V gene supplies CDR1 LGHNA and CDR2 YNFKEQ. Relative to germline, V is 1 base shorter and J is 8 bases shorter, with 14 bases between their ends. From cysteine to phenylalanine, the CDR3 is 14 amino acids long. Only the CDR3 portion is preserved as DNA: 42 bases, with reading frame beginning at the first base.